The sequence of this T cell receptor beta chain was determined in a study of cytomegalovirus exposure and HLA in healthy donors. Overall study findings and caveats: Later analysis found that TCR beta chains associated with HLA were more clonally expanded than other, equally common chains. The authors listed 150 to 200 TCR beta chains as cytomegalovirus-associated. The authors judged a highly shared variant cluster likely a sequencing artifact. A later analysis linked a missense variant in DCLRE1C to the trimming of TCR beta V and J genes.

PCR involved 60 Vbeta and 13 Jbeta primers. Data came from immunoSEQ multiplex PCR; TCRdb stores just in-frame clones and leaves some out. Of about 55,000 clones listed, about 50% were seen once; the top ten hold approximately 12%. Germline CDR1 and CDR2: GTSNPN and SVGIG (reference sequence). CDR3 length equals 11 residues. Trimming took off 4 bases at V and 2 bases at J, with 5 bases between the two ends. This clone was observed a handful of times. Its target is unknown. The receptor was derived from a human donor in good health. The sample comprised PBMCs. The rearrangement joins TRBV30 to TRBJ1-2; the D is unclear. CDR3 sequence (DNA): TGTGCCTGGACAATGAACTATGGCTACACCTTC. Translation: CAWTMNYGYTF.